The 31 T cell receptor beta chains listed next were all sequenced from one sample in a study of T cells in localized non-small cell lung cancer. Sequencing used immunoSEQ multiplex PCR; TCRdb keeps in-frame clones, though not all of them. The sample shows roughly 25,000 clones, 80% to 95% of them seen only once. The source was peripheral blood, collected before any cancer treatment. Source of these receptors: a woman aged 40-75 years with stage I lung adenocarcinoma.

In its sample, this clone was seen a few times. The V call is TRBV27, the J call TRBJ2-7; 8 nucleotides line up with TRBD2. Germline V CDR1 and CDR2: MNHEY, SMNVEV (reference sequence). V was clipped by 6 bases and J by 7 bases; unmatched bases: 14. The CDR3 length is 15 residues. CDR3 region: CASRQAGAPLGEQYF. The CDR3 bases are TGTGCCAGCAGGCAAGCGGGGGCCCCTTTAGGGGAGCAGTACTTC.

The chain couples TRBV5-4 to TRBJ2-5, with D hard to call. The germline V gene encodes CDR1 SGHNT and CDR2 YYREEE (reference sequence). V was pared by 0 bases and J by 5 bases, with 8 bases between. This CDR3 is 13 amino acids long. The CDR3 reads CASSLVMEETQYF. CDR3 coding DNA: TGTGCCAGCAGCTTGGTCATGGAGGAGACCCAGTACTTC.

The chain is built from TRBV15 and TRBJ2-5; the match to TRBD1 covers 7 bases. V lost 4 bases, J lost 4 bases, and 9 bases stayed unmatched. The CDR3 contains 15 residues. Germline V gene lookup returns CDR1 LNHNV and CDR2 YYDKDF (reference sequence). The CDR3 coding sequence is TGTGCCACCAGCATGGTGCGACAGGGCAGAGAGACCCAGTACTTC. Translating gives CATSMVRQGRETQYF.

The V call is TRBV7-8, the J call TRBJ1-1; unclear D gene. V lost 7 bases, J lost 4 bases, and 7 bases lay in between. From germline, CDR1 is SGHVS and CDR2 FQNEAQ. CDR3 size: 11 residues. CDR3 sequence reads: CASKRSTEAFF. CDR3 DNA: TGTGCCAGCAAAAGGAGCACTGAAGCTTTCTTT.

The J gene is TRBJ1-4, the V gene TRBV7-2; D gene uncertain. The CDR3 has 12 residues. Between the trimmed V and J ends, which lost 6 bases and 5 bases, there was a span of 7 bases. Germline V gene data show CDR1 as SGHTA and CDR2 as FQGNSA. The CDR3 region has the DNA TGTGCCAGCAGACAGCCGAATGAAAAACTGTTTTTT. This sequence encodes CASRQPNEKLFF. Together with reference TRBV7-2 and TRBJ1-4, the CDR3 gives the full variable domain: GAGVSQSPSNKVTEKGKDVELRCDPISGHTALYWYRQSLGQGLEFLIYFQGNSAPDKSGLPSDRFSAERTGGSVSTLTIQRTQQEDSAVYLCASRQPNEKLFFGSGTQLSVL.

The chain carries TRBV27 and TRBJ2-1, with 11 bases lining up with TRBD2. The germline V gene has CDR1 MNHEY and CDR2 SMNVEV (reference sequence). This CDR3 has 17 residues. J gave up 6 bases and V 5 bases, and 12 bases lay outside the gene matches. The chain's CDR3 is CASSANSGTSGINEQFF. CDR3 bases: TGTGCCAGCAGTGCCAACTCCGGGACTAGCGGCATCAATGAGCAGTTCTTC.

The rearrangement uses TRBV5-5 and TRBJ1-2; weak D call: TRBD1 (5 bases). Germline CDR1 is SGHKS and CDR2 is YYEKEE (reference sequence). With 4 bases removed from V and 10 bases from J, the gap between germline ends came to 23 bases. The CDR3 loop spans 15 amino acids. CDR3 residues: CASSAGSGVDRFYTF. The CDR3 DNA sequence: TGTGCCAGCAGCGCCGGATCGGGGGTAGATCGTTTCTACACCTTC.

This clone was counted between two and nine times. This chain uses TRBV28 with TRBJ2-7; D tentatively fits TRBD1 or TRBD2 (6 bases each). The germline V and J ends were trimmed by 1 base and 4 bases, with 14 bases remaining between them. Germline lookup yields CDR1 MDHEN and CDR2 SYDVKM. The CDR3 sequence is 15 residues long. CDR3 nucleotide sequence: TGTGCCAGCAGTTTATCCGGAGGGGGAACGTACGAGCAGTACTTC. It translates to CASSLSGGGTYEQYF.

V and J are TRBV2 and TRBJ2-1, with TRBD2 matching 7 bases. CDR1 and CDR2 (germline): SNHLY, FYNNEI. The trim removed 8 bases at V and 8 bases at J, leaving 9 bases unmatched. The CDR3 is made up of 13 amino acids. CDR3 in DNA: TGTGCCAGCCTCGGAGCGGGATTGGATGAGCAGTTCTTC. Translation: CASLGAGLDEQFF.

The chain employs TRBV2 and TRBJ1-5; TRBD1 is a possible D gene (5 bases). Germline assignment: CDR1 SNHLY and CDR2 FYNNEI. V was shortened by 3 bases and J by 5 bases, with 11 bases between the two germline ends. CDR3 size: 14 residues. CDR3 DNA sequence: TGTGCCAGCAGTGAGGGCAGGGAGGATCAGCCCCAGCATTTT. It codes for CASSEGREDQPQHF.

The genes are TRBV27 and TRBJ2-5; D gene ambiguous. Per the germline V gene, CDR1 is MNHEY and CDR2 is SMNVEV (reference sequence). Trimming took 3 bases from V and 5 from J, leaving 10 bases between them. The CDR3 length is 13 residues. Here the CDR3 reads CASSFGHWETQYF. The CDR3 DNA reads as TGTGCCAGCAGTTTCGGGCACTGGGAGACCCAGTACTTC.

Written as DNA, the CDR3 is TGTGCCAGCAGCGTAGACCCTAGCGGGAGGGCCTCGGGGCAGTACTTC. As protein: CASSVDPSGRASGQYF. The chain employs TRBV9 and TRBJ2-7; 12 bases align to TRBD2. CDR1 SGDLS and CDR2 YYNGEE come from the germline V gene. Trimming removed 0 bases from V and 9 bases from J; junction bases left unmatched: 10. The CDR3 sequence is 16 residues long.

This sequence joins TRBV6-4 and TRBJ2-2; D might be TRBD2 (6 bases). This CDR3 comprises 16 residues. Trimming took 6 bases from V and 5 from J, leaving 19 bases between them. The germline V gene has CDR1 MRHNA and CDR2 SNTAGT. CDR3 region: CASRLNRDFKTGELFF. The CDR3 nucleotides are TGTGCCAGCAGACTCAACCGGGACTTTAAAACCGGGGAGCTGTTTTTT.

The chain carries TRBV30 and TRBJ2-7; D is tentatively TRBD1 or TRBD2 (5 bases each). In germline, CDR1 is GTSNPN, CDR2 SVGIG (reference sequence). CDR3 length: 14 amino acids. Trimming took 2 bases from V and 5 from J, leaving 16 bases between them. CDR3 sequence reads: CAWSTGDGFNEQYF. The CDR3 coding sequence is TGTGCCTGGAGTACTGGGGACGGGTTCAACGAGCAGTACTTC.

The J gene is TRBJ2-5, the V gene TRBV7-3; 8 positions agree with TRBD1. CDR3 size: 14 residues. Germline V gene lookup returns CDR1 SGHTA and CDR2 FQGTGA. Germline trimming cut 1 base from V and 4 bases from J; bases unmatched to any gene: 2. The CDR3: CASSLNTGGETQYF. CDR3 bases: TGTGCCAGCAGCTTAAATACAGGGGGAGAGACCCAGTACTTC.

This clone has a single count. The rearrangement joins TRBV5-1 to TRBJ1-2, with D possibly being TRBD1 (6 bases). Per germline, CDR1 SGHRS and CDR2 YFSETQ. V was pared by 4 bases and J by 8 bases, with 18 bases between. The CDR3 loop spans 14 amino acids. The CDR3 coding sequence is TGCGCCAGCAGCCTGGATCCAGGGGTAGTCGGCTACACCTTC. This codes for CASSLDPGVVGYTF.

In nucleotides, the CDR3 is TGCGCCAGCAGCTTCTCCCTGAGCACTGAAGCTTTCTTT. It yields the protein CASSFSLSTEAFF. The chain links TRBV5-1 to TRBJ1-1, with D unclear. This CDR3 contains 13 residues. V lost 2 bases and J 4 bases, leaving 9 bases between the germline ends. CDR1 and CDR2 from the germline V gene are SGHRS and YFSETQ.

The chain joins TRBV7-9 to TRBJ2-1, with 10 bases identical to TRBD2. Germline V gene lookup returns CDR1 SEHNR and CDR2 FQNEAQ (reference sequence). The CDR3 has 17 residues. Germline trimming cut 2 bases from V and 7 bases from J; bases unmatched to any gene: 11. Written as DNA, the CDR3 is TGTGCCAGCAGCTTACAAGCGGGAGGGGTCGTAGCGAATGAGCAGTTCTTC. Protein product: CASSLQAGGVVANEQFF.

V and J are TRBV21-1 and TRBJ2-3; the DNA was not used to check the table's D call, TRBD2. TRBV21-1 is a pseudogene segment. The length of the CDR3 is 18 residues. The CDR3 bases are TGTGCCAGCCATTCGGGGCTAGCGGGAGGGCCCGACACAGATACGCAGTATTTT. It translates to CASHSGLAGGPDTDTQYF.

The chain is built from TRBV29-1 and TRBJ2-1; 11 bases fit TRBD1. From germline, CDR1 is SQVTM and CDR2 ANQGSEA. V lost 6 bases and J lost 6; bases outside the gene matches: 7. This CDR3 spans 14 amino acids. The CDR3 loop reads CSVKDRGQTNEQFF. Here the CDR3 DNA reads TGCAGCGTCAAGGACAGGGGGCAAACCAATGAGCAGTTCTTC.

The chain employs TRBV27 and TRBJ2-7, with a possible D match to TRBD1 (6 bases). The V gene's germline CDR1 is MNHEY and CDR2 SMNVEV (reference sequence). V was cut by 4 bases and J by 3 bases, with 13 bases left in between. CDR3 length: 14 residues. The CDR3 DNA reads as TGTGCCAGCAGTTCCACAGGGTTAGTCTACGAGCAGTACTTC. Residues: CASSSTGLVYEQYF.

For the CDR3, the DNA is TGTGCCAGCAGCCAGACTAGCGGGAGTATTAATGAGCAGTTCTTC. Protein sequence: CASSQTSGSINEQFF. The chain links TRBV6-4 to TRBJ2-1; 12 positions agree with TRBD2. V trimming: 6 bases; J trimming: 7 bases; junction bases outside the gene matches: 7. CDR3 length: 15 amino acids. Germline V gene data show CDR1 as MRHNA and CDR2 as SNTAGT.

The chain joins TRBV6-1 to TRBJ2-7, with D possibly being TRBD2 (6 bases). This CDR3 region has 13 residues. V was clipped by 10 bases and J by 2 bases, with 15 bases between them. Germline V gene lookup returns CDR1 MNHNS and CDR2 SASEGT. The CDR3 reads CATRSGGPYEQYF. The DNA of the CDR3 is TGTGCCACGCGATCCGGGGGACCCTACGAGCAGTACTTC.

The chain employs TRBV2 and TRBJ1-2; TRBD1 might be the D (5 bases). CDR3 size: 15 residues. Per germline, CDR1 SNHLY and CDR2 FYNNEI. V lost 5 bases and J lost 4, with 17 bases in between. The CDR3, as DNA: TGTGCCAGCAGTCCCGCGGGAGCAGGGAGCTATGGCTACACCTTC. Translating it yields CASSPAGAGSYGYTF.

This chain joins TRBV28 and TRBJ1-5; 7 nucleotides line up with TRBD1. This CDR3 has 15 amino acids. Germline trimming cut 4 bases from V and 5 bases from J; bases unmatched to any gene: 8. Germline assignment: CDR1 MDHEN and CDR2 SYDVKM. In DNA form, the CDR3 reads TGTGCCAGCAGTTCGGACAGGCTTGGAGATCAGCCCCAGCATTTT. Encoded protein: CASSSDRLGDQPQHF.

The chain joins TRBV25-1 to TRBJ1-1; D not resolved. The CDR3 covers 11 residues. The V and J ends lost 6 bases and 11 bases respectively, with 13 bases between them. Germline CDR1 MGHDK, CDR2 SYGVNS. CDR3 sequence (DNA): TGTGCCAGCAGGGAGAGTAAACGGGCTTTCTTT. This encodes CASRESKRAFF.

The V and J genes are TRBV11-2 and TRBJ2-1, with D perhaps matching TRBD1 (5 bases). V lost 5 bases to trimming and J lost 7 bases, with 15 bases between them. This CDR3 spans 14 amino acids. Germline V gene lookup returns CDR1 SGHAT and CDR2 FQNNGV. CDR3 amino acids: CASSKTQVWNEQFF. Here the CDR3 DNA reads TGTGCCAGCAGCAAAACACAGGTTTGGAATGAGCAGTTCTTC.

This chain connects TRBV6-6 to TRBJ2-7; the D is unclear. Trimming cost V 5 bases and J 3 bases, with 14 bases left between them. Germline V lookup: CDR1 MNHNY, CDR2 SVGAGI (reference sequence). The CDR3 is 14 residues long. The DNA of the CDR3 is TGTGCCAGCAGTCGGAACCGAGCAGACTACGAGCAGTACTTC. Protein product: CASSRNRADYEQYF.

This clone was detected only once. Here the CDR3 reads CASSPRLAGGYEQYF. The CDR3 DNA reads TGTGCCAGCAGCCCCCGACTAGCGGGAGGCTACGAGCAGTACTTC. This chain uses TRBV7-8 with TRBJ2-7, with 13 bases lining up with TRBD2. V was clipped by 5 bases and J by 3 bases; unmatched bases: 4. The CDR3 has 15 residues. In germline, CDR1 is SGHVS, CDR2 FQNEAQ.

V and J are TRBV15 and TRBJ2-1; D is uncertain. The germline V gene has CDR1 LNHNV and CDR2 YYDKDF (reference sequence). This CDR3 contains 16 residues. V lost 5 bases to trimming and J lost 4 bases, with 18 bases between them. The CDR3 loop is CATSVGLGPRYNEQFF. CDR3 DNA sequence: TGTGCCACCAGCGTAGGTCTTGGACCCCGTTACAATGAGCAGTTCTTC. The variable domain in full, completed from reference TRBV15 and TRBJ2-1, reads DAMVIQNPRYQVTQFGKPVTLSCSQTLNHNVMYWYQQKSSQAPKLLFHYYDKDFNNEADTPDNFQSRRPNTSFCFLDIRSPGLGDTAMYLCATSVGLGPRYNEQFFGPGTRLTVL.

The J gene is TRBJ1-1, the V gene TRBV5-8; D is undetermined. The CDR3 consists of 10 residues. The V gene's germline CDR1 is SGHTS and CDR2 YDEGEE. The V gene lost 8 bases and the J gene lost 5 bases, with 7 bases spanning the gap. CDR3 DNA sequence: TGTGCCAGGTGGGCGACTGAAGCTTTCTTT. Protein sequence: CARWATEAFF. Combining the CDR3 with reference TRBV5-8 and TRBJ1-1 gives the whole variable domain EAGVTQSPTHLIKTRGQQATLRCSPISGHTSVYWYQQALGLGLQFLLWYDEGEERNRGNFPPRFSGRQFPNYSSELNVNALELEDSALYLCARWATEAFFGQGTRLTVV.